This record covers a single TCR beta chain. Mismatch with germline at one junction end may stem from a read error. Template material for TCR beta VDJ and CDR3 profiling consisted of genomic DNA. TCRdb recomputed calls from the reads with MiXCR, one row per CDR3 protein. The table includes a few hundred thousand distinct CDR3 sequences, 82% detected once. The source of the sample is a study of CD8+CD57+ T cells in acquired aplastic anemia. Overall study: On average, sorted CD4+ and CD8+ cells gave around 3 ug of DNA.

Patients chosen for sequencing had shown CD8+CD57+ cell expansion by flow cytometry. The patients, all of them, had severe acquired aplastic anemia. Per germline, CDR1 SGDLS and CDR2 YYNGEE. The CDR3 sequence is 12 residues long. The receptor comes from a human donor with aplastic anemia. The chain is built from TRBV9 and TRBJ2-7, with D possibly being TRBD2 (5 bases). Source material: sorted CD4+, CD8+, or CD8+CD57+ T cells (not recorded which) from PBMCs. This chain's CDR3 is CASGFTGQIQYF. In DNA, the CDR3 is TGCGCCAGCGGCTTTACTGGGCAGATTCAGTACTTC.